The 30 T cell receptor beta chains below come from one sample, sequenced in a study of blood T cell repertoires in COVID-19. Here immunoSEQ multiplex PCR was the method, and the copy in TCRdb shows in-frame clones only, minus some. The repertoire holds some 240,000 clones, with 80% to 90% as singletons. The specimen sequenced was peripheral blood. The receptors here all came from a woman aged 40 to 50 who had recovered from COVID-19.

This clone was counted only a few times. The chain joins TRBV2 to TRBJ2-3, with D possibly TRBD2 on 6 matching bases. V shed 1 base and J shed 3 bases, with 11 bases lying between them. Per germline, CDR1 SNHLY and CDR2 FYNNEI. The CDR3 length is 15 residues. CDR3: CASSEDSGTTDTQYF. For the CDR3, the DNA is TGTGCCAGCAGTGAAGATAGCGGAACTACAGATACGCAGTATTTT.

The chain joins TRBV9 to TRBJ2-1; 11 bases map to TRBD2. The CDR3 totals 15 residues. Germline assignment: CDR1 SGDLS and CDR2 YYNGEE. V lost 2 bases to trimming and J lost 8 bases; unmatched junction nucleotides: 6. CDR3 DNA sequence: TGTGCCAGCAGCGTCCTAGCGGGGGGCGGGTATGAGCAGTTCTTC. Translating it yields CASSVLAGGGYEQFF.

This chain uses TRBV11-2 with TRBJ2-5, with 13 bases lining up with TRBD2. The germline gives CDR1 SGHAT, CDR2 FQNNGV. Germline trimming cut 5 bases from V and 13 bases from J; bases unmatched to any gene: 10. This CDR3 region has 14 residues. This chain's CDR3 is CASSPRTSGGPMYF. The CDR3 DNA sequence: TGTGCCAGCAGCCCGCGGACTAGCGGGGGACCTATGTACTTC.

The chain recombines TRBV6-1 with TRBJ2-7, with 7 bases that match TRBD2. Germline-derived CDR1 and CDR2 are MNHNS and SASEGT. The V gene end was trimmed by 4 bases and the J gene end by 2 bases; junction bases not matched to a gene: 14. There are 17 residues in the CDR3. The CDR3 sequence: CASSGPRAGVRTYEQYV. CDR3 nucleotides: TGTGCCAGCAGTGGACCAAGGGCGGGAGTTCGGACCTACGAGCAGTACGTC.

This rearrangement joins TRBV6-5 to TRBJ1-1, with D hard to call. CDR1 MNHEY and CDR2 SVGAGI come from the germline V gene. This CDR3 comprises 14 residues. V was shortened by 7 bases and J by 11 bases, with 23 bases between the two germline ends. The CDR3 spells CASMQEGPSSSAFF. In nucleotides, the CDR3 is TGTGCCAGCATGCAGGAAGGTCCTTCATCGTCGGCTTTCTTT.

Remarks on this clone: Other DNA sequences in the same sample also yield this CDR3. The J gene is TRBJ1-2, the V gene TRBV5-1; 9 nucleotides agree with TRBD1. Looked up from germline, CDR1 is SGHRS and CDR2 is YFSETQ. V was clipped by 0 bases and J by 6 bases; unmatched bases: 3. The CDR3 spans 14 residues. The CDR3 region has the DNA TGCGCCAGCAGCTTGGGACAGGGGGTCCATGGCTACACCTTC. As protein: CASSLGQGVHGYTF.

This chain joins TRBV11-3 and TRBJ2-7; 7 positions match TRBD1. The trim removed 6 bases at V and 4 bases at J, leaving 9 bases unmatched. CDR1 is SGHNT, CDR2 YENEEA, per germline. The CDR3 has 14 residues. In DNA form, the CDR3 reads TGTGCCAGCAGTCCCAGGGGACAGTTTTACGAGCAGTACGTC. Translating gives CASSPRGQFYEQYV.

J is TRBJ2-5 and V is TRBV3-1 (or the pseudogene TRBV3-2); D is possibly TRBD2 (6 bases). CDR3 size: 16 residues. CDR1 is LGHDT and CDR2 is YNNKEL in the germline V gene (reference sequence). V was pared by 1 base and J by 0 bases, with 12 bases between. DNA for the CDR3: TGTGCCAGCAGCCAAGGCTGGGCGGGAAACCAAGAGACCCAGTACTTC. Its protein product is CASSQGWAGNQETQYF.

The rearrangement uses TRBV11-3 and TRBJ2-5; D not certain. The CDR3 consists of 13 residues. V was clipped by 1 base and J by 3 bases, with 6 bases between them. Germline-derived CDR1 and CDR2 are SGHNT and YENEEA. The CDR3 DNA follows: TGTGCCAGCAGCTTAGTTGAGGAAGAGACCCAGTACTTC. This translates into CASSLVEEETQYF.

CDR3 DNA: TGTGCCAGCAACATTCGGGGGAATTCACCCCTCCACTTT. Amino acids: CASNIRGNSPLHF. This chain uses TRBV12-3 or TRBV12-4 with TRBJ1-6; D may be TRBD1 (5 bases). V gave up 7 bases and J gave up 7 bases, with 11 bases separating them. The CDR3 covers 13 residues.

The V gene is TRBV4-3, the J gene TRBJ2-2, with D unclear. The CDR3 extends over 18 amino acids. V was trimmed by 0 bases and J by 4 bases, leaving 18 bases between them. Germline CDR1 reads LGHNA; CDR2 reads YSLEER. The CDR3 DNA follows: TGCGCCAGCAGCCAAGATCCCCAAAGCTTGGCAGGCACCGGGGAGCTGTTTTTT. Translated: CASSQDPQSLAGTGELFF.

The chain uses TRBV9 and TRBJ2-1; perhaps TRBD2 as D (6 bases). The germline V gene has CDR1 SGDLS and CDR2 YYNGEE. V lost 3 bases, J lost 5 bases, and 15 bases lay in between. The CDR3 spans 15 residues. The DNA of the CDR3 is TGTGCCAGCAGCGAGGAGGGCCGGTTTCACAATGAGCAGTTCTTC. Residues: CASSEEGRFHNEQFF.

V and J are TRBV25-1 and TRBJ2-3; D gene unclear. V was shortened by 5 bases and J by 0 bases, with 12 bases between the two germline ends. CDR1 and CDR2 (germline): MGHDK, SYGVNS. The CDR3 totals 15 residues. CDR3 sequence (DNA): TGTGCCAGCAGTCGACTTTCGCCTAGCACAGATACGCAGTATTTT. This encodes CASSRLSPSTDTQYF.

V and J are TRBV12-3 or TRBV12-4 and TRBJ1-3; D ambiguous. CDR3 length: 13 residues. V was pared by 7 bases and J by 0 bases, with 7 bases between. This CDR3 is CASTYYSGNTIYF. The DNA for the CDR3 is TGTGCCAGCACCTATTACTCTGGAAACACCATATATTTT.

The genes are TRBV7-2 and TRBJ2-7; weak D call: TRBD1 (6 bases). V lost 10 bases to trimming and J lost 4 bases, with 20 bases between them. Germline V gene data show CDR1 as SGHTA and CDR2 as FQGNSA. CDR3 size: 14 residues. CDR3 residues: CATLGTIGAYEQYF. As DNA, the CDR3 is TGTGCCACTCTCGGGACAATCGGGGCTTACGAGCAGTACTTC.

This sequence joins TRBV5-5 and TRBJ2-1, with a possible D match to TRBD2 (7 bases). The CDR3 runs to 14 residues. Germline assignment: CDR1 SGHKS and CDR2 YYEKEE (reference sequence). V was shortened by 3 bases and J by 6 bases, with 13 bases between the two germline ends. CDR3 DNA: TGTGCCAGCAGCTACACAGGGAGGGGCAATGAGCAGTTCTTC. Residues: CASSYTGRGNEQFF.

This rearrangement joins TRBV19 to TRBJ1-2; 8 positions match TRBD1. Germline CDR1 LNHDA, CDR2 SQIVND (reference sequence). The CDR3 runs to 13 residues. V lost 6 bases, J lost 6 bases, and 6 bases stayed unmatched. CDR3 sequence: CASRLSRGHGYTF. CDR3 DNA sequence: TGTGCCAGTAGATTAAGCAGGGGGCATGGCTACACCTTC.

This chain links TRBV6-5 with TRBJ1-6; 12 bases are shared with TRBD1. Germline loops: CDR1 MNHEY, CDR2 SVGAGI. This CDR3 is built from 13 residues. The CDR3 loop reads CVVRGTGGSPLHF. CDR3 sequence (DNA): TGTGTCGTCCGCGGGACAGGGGGCTCACCCCTCCACTTT.

V usage is TRBV6-5 and J usage is TRBJ2-7; 10 bases align to TRBD1. V dropped 2 bases and J dropped 4; count of bases not matched to a gene: 2. The germline V gene encodes CDR1 MNHEY and CDR2 SVGAGI. CDR3 size: 14 residues. The CDR3 here is CASSYRDRGYEQYF. Written as DNA, the CDR3 is TGTGCCAGCAGTTACCGGGACAGGGGTTACGAGCAGTACTTC.

This clone appeared a single time. V usage is TRBV30 and J usage is TRBJ2-1, with 7 bases aligning to TRBD2. Trimming cost V 2 bases and J 3 bases; bases outside gene matches: 4. Per germline, CDR1 GTSNPN and CDR2 SVGIG (reference sequence). The CDR3 consists of 14 residues. The CDR3 spells CAWSRLADYNEQFF. The CDR3 DNA sequence: TGTGCCTGGAGTCGACTAGCAGACTACAATGAGCAGTTCTTC.

The V and J genes are TRBV27 and TRBJ2-5; 7 bases agree with TRBD2. The CDR3 runs to 13 residues. V was clipped by 6 bases and J by 5 bases; unmatched bases: 6. CDR1 and CDR2 from the germline V gene are MNHEY and SMNVEV (reference sequence). CDR3 sequence reads: CASSDTSAETQYF. The CDR3 bases are TGTGCCAGCAGCGATACTAGCGCTGAGACCCAGTACTTC.

The chain couples TRBV15 to TRBJ2-5, with 10 nucleotides matching TRBD2. Germline CDR1 LNHNV, CDR2 YYDKDF (reference sequence). CDR3 length: 12 residues. J lost 13 bases, V lost 1 base, and 3 bases had no gene match. CDR3 nucleotides: TGTGCCACCAGCAGAGGAGCGGGGGGGTTGTACTTC. Translating gives CATSRGAGGLYF.

This chain joins TRBV6-5 and TRBJ1-3; 9 bases are a match to TRBD1. CDR3 size: 14 residues. The germline CDR1 and CDR2 sequences are MNHEY and SVGAGI. The junction had 7 bases not matched to a gene; V was cut back by 7 bases and J by 6 bases. The CDR3 loop is CASIRQGVANTIYF. The CDR3 DNA reads TGTGCCAGCATCAGACAGGGGGTAGCAAACACCATATATTTT.

This chain joins TRBV30 and TRBJ2-5; perhaps TRBD2 as D (5 bases). Between the trimmed V and J ends, which lost 1 base and 4 bases, there was a span of 10 bases. Germline loops: CDR1 GTSNPN, CDR2 SVGIG (reference sequence). This CDR3 is built from 13 residues. CDR3 bases: TGTGCCTGGAGTGAAGGCCGGGGAGAGACCCAGTACTTC. Protein: CAWSEGRGETQYF.

The chain links TRBV21-1 to TRBJ2-1; TRBD1 is taken as the D call from the table, unchecked against the DNA. TRBV21-1 represents a pseudogene. The CDR3 is 17 amino acids. The CDR3 here is CASSATTGEGSYNEQFF. The CDR3 nucleotides are TGTGCCAGCAGCGCCACGACAGGGGAGGGATCCTACAATGAGCAGTTCTTC.

This clone was found a few times. The chain links TRBV5-4 to TRBJ1-2; D might be TRBD1 (6 bases). Germline loops: CDR1 SGHNT, CDR2 YYREEE (reference sequence). V shed 6 bases and J shed 5 bases, with 14 bases lying between them. The CDR3 consists of 13 residues. CDR3 sequence reads: CASTQAGEYGYTF. CDR3 DNA sequence: TGTGCCAGCACCCAGGCAGGGGAATATGGCTACACCTTC.

J is TRBJ1-2 and V is TRBV6-4, with a possible D match to TRBD1 (5 bases). Germline CDR1 is MRHNA and CDR2 is SNTAGT. This CDR3 is 15 amino acids long. The V gene lost 7 bases and the J gene lost 3 bases, with 18 bases spanning the gap. Here the CDR3 reads CASTGTAKRDYGYTF. Here the CDR3 DNA reads TGTGCCAGCACCGGGACCGCCAAGCGGGACTATGGCTACACCTTC.

The rearrangement joins TRBV7-2 to TRBJ2-5, with 11 nucleotides matching TRBD1. Germline values: CDR1 SGHTA, CDR2 FQGNSA. Trimming at V came to 5 bases and at J to 4 bases, leaving 9 bases not matched to a gene. This CDR3 is 16 amino acids long. For the CDR3, the DNA is TGTGCCAGCAGCCCACAAGGACAGGGGGCTTCAGAGACCCAGTACTTC. Its protein is CASSPQGQGASETQYF.

This sequence joins TRBV6-5 and TRBJ1-2; D unclear. The CDR3 extends over 13 amino acids. V was shortened by 2 bases and J by 8 bases, with 12 bases between the two germline ends. Germline CDR1 reads MNHEY; CDR2 reads SVGAGI. CDR3 amino acids: CASSYGRFGGYTF. CDR3 sequence (DNA): TGTGCCAGCAGTTACGGTCGGTTCGGGGGCTACACCTTC.

V usage is TRBV19 and J usage is TRBJ2-4; D possibly corresponds to TRBD2 (5 bases). The CDR3 has 16 residues. Germline V gives CDR1 LNHDA, CDR2 SQIVND (reference sequence). Trimming took 5 bases from V and 0 from J, leaving 14 bases between them. The CDR3 loop reads CASSSKEGLAKNIQYF. As DNA, the CDR3 is TGTGCCAGTAGTTCTAAAGAGGGCCTAGCCAAAAACATTCAGTACTTC.